The T cell receptor beta chain under discussion was sequenced for a study of neurological immune-mediated disorders. At least ten counts were recorded for this clonotype. The antigen remains undetermined. Germline V CDR1 and CDR2: MNHEY, SMNVEV (reference sequence). V gave up 5 bases and J gave up 4 bases; unmatched junction bases: 9. The CDR3 runs to 15 residues. The authors produced cDNA by 5'RACE using 10-nucleotide random UMIs. Sequencing runs each generated in excess of 180 million TCR-beta sequences derived from 15-18 subjects. TCRdb re-called the 5' RACE reads through MiXCR, storing one row per CDR3 protein. The table has about 50,000 distinct CDR3 sequences, roughly 15% seen once. Findings of the study overall: The highest TCR clonal expansion occurred in HTLV-1-associated myelopathy; multiple sclerosis fell below healthy controls. Expanded clones shared no CDR3 amino acid sequences across subjects, suggesting private repertoires in all groups.

This sequence was found in a man in his fifties or sixties in good health. Sequenced: PBMCs. V and J are TRBV27 and TRBJ2-7, with 9 bases lining up with TRBD1. DNA for the CDR3: TGTGCCAGCAGTCTCAACAGGGGGCGCGGATACGAGCAGTACTTC. It translates to CASSLNRGRGYEQYF.